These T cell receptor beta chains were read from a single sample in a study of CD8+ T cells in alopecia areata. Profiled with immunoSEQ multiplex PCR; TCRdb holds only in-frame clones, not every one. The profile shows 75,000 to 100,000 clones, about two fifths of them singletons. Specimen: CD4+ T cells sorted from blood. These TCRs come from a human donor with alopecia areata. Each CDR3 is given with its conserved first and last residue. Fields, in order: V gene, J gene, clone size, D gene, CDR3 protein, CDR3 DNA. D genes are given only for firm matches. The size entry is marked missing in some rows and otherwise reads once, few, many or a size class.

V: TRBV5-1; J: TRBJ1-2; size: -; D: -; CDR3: CASSQEAGTSGYTF; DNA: TGCGCCAGCAGCCAGGAAGCGGGGACTTCGGGCTACACCTTC
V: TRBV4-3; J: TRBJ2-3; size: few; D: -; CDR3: CASSQDWTHDTQYF; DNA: TGCGCCAGCAGCCAAGACTGGACCCACGATACGCAGTATTTT
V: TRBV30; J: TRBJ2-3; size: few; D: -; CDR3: CAWSPGITDTQYF; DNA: TGTGCCTGGAGTCCGGGGATTACAGATACGCAGTATTTT
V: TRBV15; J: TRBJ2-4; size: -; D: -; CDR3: CATSRDLSGTAGSIQYF; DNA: TGTGCCACCAGCAGAGATCTAAGCGGGACAGCTGGAAGCATTCAGTACTTC
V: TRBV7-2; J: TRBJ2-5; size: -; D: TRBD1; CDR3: CASSAGQGDEETQYF; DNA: TGTGCCAGCAGCGCCGGACAGGGGGACGAGGAGACCCAGTACTTC
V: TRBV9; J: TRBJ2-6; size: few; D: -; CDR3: CASSWTVSGANVLTF; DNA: TGTGCCAGCAGCTGGACAGTCTCTGGGGCCAACGTCCTGACTTTC
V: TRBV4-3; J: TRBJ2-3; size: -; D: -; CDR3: CASSRGLDTDTQYF; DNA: TGCGCCAGCAGCCGGGGGCTAGACACAGATACGCAGTATTTT
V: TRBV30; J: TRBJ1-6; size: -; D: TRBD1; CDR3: CAWTGTVNSPLHF; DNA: TGTGCCTGGACCGGGACAGTCAATTCACCCCTCCACTTT
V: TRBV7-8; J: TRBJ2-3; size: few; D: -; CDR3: CASSLAGSDTQYF; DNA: TGTGCCAGCAGCTTAGCGGGGTCGGATACGCAGTATTTT
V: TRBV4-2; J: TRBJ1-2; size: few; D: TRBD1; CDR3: CASSQPPPGQGAGYGYTF; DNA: TGTGCCAGCAGCCAACCACCTCCGGGACAGGGGGCCGGCTATGGCTACACCTTC
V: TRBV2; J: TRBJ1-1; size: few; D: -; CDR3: CASSDGSFGTEAFF; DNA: TGTGCCAGCAGTGATGGATCTTTTGGAACTGAAGCTTTCTTT
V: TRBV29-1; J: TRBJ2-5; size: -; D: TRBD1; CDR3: CSVENRGRKETQYF; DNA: TGCAGCGTTGAGAACAGGGGGCGCAAAGAGACCCAGTACTTC
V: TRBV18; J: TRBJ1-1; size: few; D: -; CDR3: CASSPPTREEAFF; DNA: TGTGCCAGCTCACCACCGACTAGGGAAGAAGCTTTCTTT
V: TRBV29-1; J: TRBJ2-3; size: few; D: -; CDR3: CSVTRDGGTDTQYF; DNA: TGCAGCGTAACCCGGGACGGGGGCACAGATACGCAGTATTTT
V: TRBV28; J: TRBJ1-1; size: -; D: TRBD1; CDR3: CASSPTGGLSTEAFF; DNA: TGTGCCAGCAGTCCCACAGGGGGCTTGAGCACTGAAGCTTTCTTT
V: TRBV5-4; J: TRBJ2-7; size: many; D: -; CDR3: CASSWKLDSEQYF; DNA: TGTGCCAGCAGCTGGAAACTAGACAGCGAGCAGTACTTC
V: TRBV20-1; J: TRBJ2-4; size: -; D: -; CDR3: CSATAKNIQYF; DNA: TGCAGTGCAACAGCCAAAAACATTCAGTACTTC
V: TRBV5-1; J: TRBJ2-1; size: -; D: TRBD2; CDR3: CASSRLAGNNEQFF; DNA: TGCGCCAGCAGTAGACTAGCGGGAAACAATGAGCAGTTCTTC
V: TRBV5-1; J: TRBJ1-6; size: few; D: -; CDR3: CASSSEGGHNSPLHF; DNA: TGCGCCAGCAGCTCTGAGGGGGGCCATAATTCACCCCTCCACTTT
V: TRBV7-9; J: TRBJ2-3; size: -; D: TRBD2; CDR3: CASSLLAGVVPSDTQYF; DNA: TGTGCCAGCAGCTTACTAGCGGGAGTAGTTCCGTCAGATACGCAGTATTTT
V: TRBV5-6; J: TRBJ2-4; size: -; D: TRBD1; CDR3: CASSMAGQGSSIAKNIQYF; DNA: TGTGCCAGCAGCATGGCGGGACAGGGAAGCTCAATAGCCAAAAACATTCAGTACTTC
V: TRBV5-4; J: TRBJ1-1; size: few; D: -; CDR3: CASSQGRMNTEAFF; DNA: TGTGCCAGCAGCCAAGGACGGATGAACACTGAAGCTTTCTTT
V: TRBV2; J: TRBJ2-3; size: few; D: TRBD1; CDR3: CASRETGIGTDTQYF; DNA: TGTGCCAGCAGGGAGACAGGGATAGGCACAGATACGCAGTATTTT
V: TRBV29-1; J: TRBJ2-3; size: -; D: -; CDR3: CSLRQITDTQYF; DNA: TGCAGTCTACGACAGATCACAGATACGCAGTATTTT
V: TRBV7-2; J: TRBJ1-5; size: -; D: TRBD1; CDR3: CASSLAGTGSASQPQHF; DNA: TGTGCCAGCAGCTTAGCGGGGACAGGGTCGGCGAGTCAGCCCCAGCATTTT
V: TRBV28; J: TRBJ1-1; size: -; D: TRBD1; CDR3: CASKMGQLNTEAFF; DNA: TGTGCCAGCAAAATGGGACAGCTGAACACTGAAGCTTTCTTT
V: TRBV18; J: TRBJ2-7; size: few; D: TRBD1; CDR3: CASSRESTGGYEQYF; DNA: TGTGCCAGCTCCAGGGAGTCGACAGGGGGCTACGAGCAGTACTTC
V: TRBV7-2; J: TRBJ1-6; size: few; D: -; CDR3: CASSLAGPPNSPLHF; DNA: TGTGCCAGCAGCTTAGCGGGTCCTCCTAATTCACCCCTCCACTTT
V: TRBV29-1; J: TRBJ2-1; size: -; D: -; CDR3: CSVTGSKSSYNEQFF; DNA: TGCAGCGTCACAGGGTCCAAAAGCTCCTACAATGAGCAGTTCTTC
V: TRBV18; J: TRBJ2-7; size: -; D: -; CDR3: CASSPPGTSYYEQYF; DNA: TGTGCCAGCTCACCACCCGGGACATCGTACTACGAGCAGTACTTC
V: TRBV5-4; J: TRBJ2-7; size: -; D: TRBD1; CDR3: CASSDRVSPYEQYF; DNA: TGTGCCAGCAGCGACAGGGTGTCTCCCTACGAGCAGTACTTC
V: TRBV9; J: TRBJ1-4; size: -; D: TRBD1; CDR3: CASSVEGAVGEKLFF; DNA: TGTGCCAGCAGCGTAGAGGGGGCCGTGGGTGAAAAACTGTTTTTT
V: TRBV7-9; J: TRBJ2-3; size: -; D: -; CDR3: CASSSMQSGTRADTQYF; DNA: TGTGCCAGCAGTTCGATGCAATCCGGGACACGTGCAGATACGCAGTATTTT
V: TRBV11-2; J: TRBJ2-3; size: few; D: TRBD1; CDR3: CASSSPGQGTDTQYF; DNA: TGTGCCAGCAGCTCACCGGGACAGGGGACAGATACGCAGTATTTT
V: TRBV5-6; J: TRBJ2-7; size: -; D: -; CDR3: CASSFEGRFFYEQYF; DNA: TGTGCCAGCAGCTTCGAGGGCAGGTTTTTCTACGAGCAGTACTTC
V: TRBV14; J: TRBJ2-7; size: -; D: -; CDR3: CASSQAASEQQYF; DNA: TGTGCCAGCAGCCAAGCAGCGAGCGAGCAGCAGTACTTC
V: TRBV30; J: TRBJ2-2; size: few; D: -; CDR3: CAWSFQVWGELFF; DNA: TGTGCCTGGAGTTTCCAGGTGTGGGGGGAGCTGTTTTTT
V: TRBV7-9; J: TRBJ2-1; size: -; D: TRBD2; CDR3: CASPSGVFNEQFF; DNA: TGTGCCAGCCCAAGCGGGGTTTTCAATGAGCAGTTCTTC
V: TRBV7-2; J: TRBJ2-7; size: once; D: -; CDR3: CASSPAPWGYEQYF; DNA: TGTGCCAGCAGCCCCGCCCCCTGGGGATACGAGCAGTACTTC
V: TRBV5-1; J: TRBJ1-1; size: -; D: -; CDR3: CASSSSGVGDTEAFF; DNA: TGCGCCAGCAGCTCCTCGGGGGTCGGGGACACTGAAGCTTTCTTT
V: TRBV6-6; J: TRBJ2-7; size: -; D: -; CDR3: CASRHSISYEQYF; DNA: TGTGCCAGCAGACACAGTATCTCCTACGAGCAGTACTTC
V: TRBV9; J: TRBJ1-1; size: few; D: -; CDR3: CASSVARAGNTEAFF; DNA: TGTGCCAGCAGCGTAGCTCGGGCAGGGAACACTGAAGCTTTCTTT
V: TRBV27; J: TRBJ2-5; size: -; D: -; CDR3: CASSLSDHAGGQETQYF; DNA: TGTGCCAGCAGTTTATCGGATCATGCAGGGGGGCAAGAGACCCAGTACTTC
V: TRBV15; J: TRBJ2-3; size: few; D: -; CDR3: CATSRVGDTQYF; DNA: TGTGCCACCAGCAGAGTGGGGGATACGCAGTATTTT
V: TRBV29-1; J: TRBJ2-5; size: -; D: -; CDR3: CSVDEGKETQYF; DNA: TGCAGCGTTGACGAGGGGAAAGAGACCCAGTACTTC
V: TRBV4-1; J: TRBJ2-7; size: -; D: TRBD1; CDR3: CASSQGTPRDRGNEQYF; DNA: TGCGCCAGCAGCCAAGGTACGCCCCGGGACAGGGGCAACGAGCAGTACTTC
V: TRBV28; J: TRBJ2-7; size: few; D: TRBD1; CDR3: CASSSPPQGAFGEQYF; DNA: TGTGCCAGCAGTTCCCCCCCCCAGGGGGCGTTTGGCGAGCAGTACTTC
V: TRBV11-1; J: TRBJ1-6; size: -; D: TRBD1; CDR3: CASSRDSRNSPLHF; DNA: TGTGCCAGCAGCCGGGACAGCCGTAATTCACCCCTCCACTTT
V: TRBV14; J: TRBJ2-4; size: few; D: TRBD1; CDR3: CASRQGNIQYF; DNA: TGTGCCAGCCGACAGGGTAACATTCAGTACTTC
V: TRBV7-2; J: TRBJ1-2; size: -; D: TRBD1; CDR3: CASSLAMGQAIYGYTF; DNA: TGTGCCAGCAGCTTAGCGATGGGACAGGCGATCTATGGCTACACCTTC
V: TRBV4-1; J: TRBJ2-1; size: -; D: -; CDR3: CASSQGWSLGYNEQFF; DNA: TGCGCCAGCAGCCAAGGATGGAGCCTTGGGTACAATGAGCAGTTCTTC
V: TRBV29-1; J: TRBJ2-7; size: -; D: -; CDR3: CSVVSHEQYF; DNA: TGCAGCGTTGTCTCCCACGAGCAGTACTTC
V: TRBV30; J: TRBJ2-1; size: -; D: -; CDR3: CAWEDYTGGEQFF; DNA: TGTGCCTGGGAAGACTATACCGGGGGTGAGCAGTTCTTC
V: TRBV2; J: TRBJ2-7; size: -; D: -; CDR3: CASSEPGGGGSYEQYF; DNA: TGTGCCAGCAGTGAGCCCGGCGGAGGGGGATCCTACGAGCAGTACTTC
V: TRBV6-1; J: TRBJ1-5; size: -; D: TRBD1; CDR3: CASSEGPLQGWSNQPQHF; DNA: TGTGCCAGCAGTGAAGGGCCTTTACAGGGGTGGAGCAATCAGCCCCAGCATTTT